These 20 T cell receptor beta chains were sequenced from one sample in a study of neoadjuvant nivolumab and ipilimumab in lung cancer. Using immunoSEQ multiplex PCR, the repertoire was profiled, and TCRdb retains in-frame clones only, with some absent. Altogether 18,000 or so clones are present, 79% being singletons, with the ten largest covering about 9.8%. This sample comprised tumor tissue, obtained after neoadjuvant nivolumab, alone or with ipilimumab, at or shortly before surgery. The origin of the receptors is an adult with non-small cell lung cancer.

The chain recombines TRBV5-1 with TRBJ2-7; a weak D match, TRBD1 (6 bases). The germline V gene encodes CDR1 SGHRS and CDR2 YFSETQ. CDR3 length: 14 amino acids. V was clipped by 2 bases and J by 3 bases, with 12 bases between them. The CDR3 here is CASSFGTTVYEQYF. The CDR3 nucleotides read TGCGCCAGCAGCTTCGGGACAACGGTCTACGAGCAGTACTTC.

This chain uses TRBV6-6 with TRBJ2-7; D is unresolved. Trimming took 0 bases from V and 3 from J, leaving 3 bases between them. This CDR3 spans 12 amino acids. Germline V gene lookup returns CDR1 MNHNY and CDR2 SVGAGI (reference sequence). The CDR3 here is CASSYSSYEQYF. DNA for the CDR3: TGTGCCAGCAGTTACTCGAGCTACGAGCAGTACTTC.

J is TRBJ2-7 and V is TRBV29-1; 13 bases are a match to TRBD2. Germline V gene lookup returns CDR1 SQVTM and CDR2 ANQGSEA. This CDR3 spans 14 amino acids. With V trimmed by 7 bases and J by 4 bases, 7 bases remained unmatched. CDR3 in amino acids: CSAIWTSGGYEQYF. The DNA of the CDR3 is TGCAGCGCGATTTGGACTAGCGGGGGATACGAGCAGTACTTC.

The chain has TRBV6-1 and TRBJ1-5, with a tentative D call TRBD1 (6 bases). V was pared by 4 bases and J by 4 bases, with 11 bases between. CDR1 is MNHNS and CDR2 is SASEGT in the germline V gene. CDR3 length: 14 amino acids. The CDR3 coding sequence is TGTGCCAGCAGTGGGGGGCCCTTTAATCAGCCCCAGCATTTT. This translates into CASSGGPFNQPQHF.

The CDR3 DNA sequence: TGTGCCAGCAGTTACACCCTGACAGGGGTAGACACTGAAGCTTTCTTT. Encoded protein: CASSYTLTGVDTEAFF. J is TRBJ1-1 and V is TRBV6-5; 8 bases agree with TRBD1. The V gene's germline CDR1 is MNHEY and CDR2 SVGAGI. Trimming cost V 2 bases and J 3 bases; bases outside gene matches: 8. This CDR3 spans 16 amino acids.

This clone was seen more than once but under ten times. V gene TRBV30 combines with J gene TRBJ2-3; 7 bases line up with TRBD1. This CDR3 has 16 residues. V was clipped by 3 bases and J by 2 bases; unmatched bases: 11. Germline CDR1 and CDR2: GTSNPN and SVGIG (reference sequence). CDR3: CAWRGNDRVFTDTQYF. The CDR3 DNA sequence: TGTGCCTGGAGGGGGAACGACAGGGTATTCACAGATACGCAGTATTTT.

The sample holds one count of this clone. V and J are TRBV5-5 and TRBJ2-7; D remains ambiguous. Trimming pared 4 bases from V and 5 bases from J, leaving 7 bases between. Germline CDR1 reads SGHKS; CDR2 reads YYEKEE (reference sequence). The CDR3 is 11 amino acids. The CDR3 bases are TGTGCCAGCAGCCAACTCCACGAGCAGTACTTC. It codes for CASSQLHEQYF.

The V gene is TRBV18, the J gene TRBJ1-4; the D gene is possibly TRBD1 (5 bases). The germline V gene has CDR1 KGHSH and CDR2 LQKENI. Trimming stripped 4 bases from V and 2 bases from J, with 11 bases between. CDR3 length: 15 amino acids. The CDR3 DNA reads as TGTGCCAGCTCACTCCTCAGGGAGACTAATGAAAAACTGTTTTTT. This codes for CASSLLRETNEKLFF.

The DNA of the CDR3 is TGCGCCAGCAGCTTCGATGCACAGGGGAACACTGAAGCTTTCTTT. Its translation is CASSFDAQGNTEAFF. The rearrangement uses TRBV5-1 and TRBJ1-1; D may be TRBD1 (6 bases). This CDR3 region has 15 residues. Trimming stripped 2 bases from V and 1 base from J, with 12 bases between. CDR1 and CDR2 from the germline V gene are SGHRS and YFSETQ.

The rearrangement links TRBV5-4 to TRBJ2-7; D is unclear. Germline loops: CDR1 SGHNT, CDR2 YYREEE (reference sequence). V dropped 2 bases and J dropped 5 bases, with 5 bases sitting between them. The CDR3 is 11 residues long. CDR3 in DNA: TGTGCCAGCAGCTTAGGCCACGAGCAGTACTTC. This codes for CASSLGHEQYF.

This clone was detected a few times. This chain joins TRBV6-5 and TRBJ1-5; no clear D gene. Germline lookup yields CDR1 MNHEY and CDR2 SVGAGI. V shed 6 bases and J shed 2 bases, with 14 bases lying between them. The CDR3 runs to 15 residues. The DNA for the CDR3 is TGTGCCAGCAGCCCCCGGAGGGTTGGCAATCAGCCCCAGCATTTT. The encoded protein is CASSPRRVGNQPQHF.

This chain uses TRBV6-5 with TRBJ2-7; 8 nucleotides match TRBD1. CDR1 and CDR2 (germline): MNHEY, SVGAGI. J lost 2 bases, V lost 5 bases, and 5 bases had no gene match. The CDR3 spans 14 residues. The CDR3 loop reads CASSVGQGAYEQYF. Written as DNA, the CDR3 is TGTGCCAGCAGTGTTGGACAGGGCGCCTACGAGCAGTACTTC.

This chain uses TRBV6-1 with TRBJ1-3; D perhaps matches TRBD1 (6 bases). The CDR3 consists of 13 residues. Trimming took 8 bases from V and 2 from J, leaving 10 bases between them. Germline loops: CDR1 MNHNS, CDR2 SASEGT. The CDR3 here is CASYSGAGNTIYF. In DNA, the CDR3 is TGTGCCAGCTATTCAGGGGCTGGAAACACCATATATTTT.

The rearrangement links TRBV5-1 to TRBJ1-6; perhaps TRBD1 as D (5 bases). The length of the CDR3 is 13 residues. Per the germline V gene, CDR1 is SGHRS and CDR2 is YFSETQ. Trimming left V 4 bases short and J 6 bases short, with 8 bases between. In DNA, the CDR3 is TGCGCCAGCAGCCCAGGGACTAATTCACCCCTCCACTTT. It is translated as CASSPGTNSPLHF.

V is TRBV29-1 and J is TRBJ2-4; D perhaps matches TRBD2 (5 bases). The CDR3 has 14 residues. Germline V CDR1 and CDR2: SQVTM, ANQGSEA. V lost 7 bases to trimming and J lost 7 bases, with 20 bases between them. The CDR3: CSATSGSGSNIQYF. CDR3 sequence (DNA): TGCAGCGCAACCTCGGGGTCGGGCTCCAACATTCAGTACTTC.

This clone has just a few counts. The chain joins TRBV6-4 to TRBJ2-7; TRBD2 agrees at 8 bases. This CDR3 is built from 18 residues. The J segment lost 0 bases and the V segment lost 0 bases, leaving 10 bases of the junction unmatched. The germline V gene encodes CDR1 MRHNA and CDR2 SNTAGT. CDR3 sequence reads: CASSDSSRVAGSSYEQYF. DNA for the CDR3: TGTGCCAGCAGTGACTCGAGTCGGGTAGCGGGGAGCTCCTACGAGCAGTACTTC.

The rearrangement links TRBV5-6 to TRBJ1-1; perhaps TRBD1 as D (5 bases). The CDR3 loop spans 12 amino acids. Per germline, CDR1 SGHDT and CDR2 YYEEEE. The V gene lost 0 bases and the J gene lost 11 bases, with 11 bases spanning the gap. For the CDR3, the DNA is TGTGCCAGCAGCTTGGTGGGGGGTAGGGCTTTCTTT. Translated, it gives CASSLVGGRAFF.

This clone has a single count. This sequence joins TRBV6-6 and TRBJ2-4; the D is unclear. CDR3 length: 15 residues. V shed 5 bases and J shed 1 base, with 12 bases lying between them. Germline V gene sequence: CDR1 MNHNY, CDR2 SVGAGI (reference sequence). CDR3 sequence (DNA): TGTGCCAGCAGTGACCCTTCAGCGGCCAAAAACATTCAGTACTTC. Protein: CASSDPSAAKNIQYF.

The J gene is TRBJ1-1, the V gene TRBV5-5; D uncertain. Germline CDR1 SGHKS, CDR2 YYEKEE (reference sequence). Between the trimmed V and J ends, which lost 0 bases and 1 base, there was a span of 10 bases. This CDR3 spans 15 amino acids. CDR3 amino acids: CASSLARVRNTEAFF. CDR3 in DNA: TGTGCCAGCAGCTTGGCTAGGGTGAGGAACACTGAAGCTTTCTTT.

This chain connects TRBV7-6 to TRBJ2-3, with D perhaps matching TRBD1 or TRBD2 (5 bases each). V was shortened by 2 bases and J by 1 base, with 16 bases between the two germline ends. The CDR3 loop spans 17 amino acids. Germline-derived CDR1 and CDR2 are SGHVS and FNYEAQ. The DNA of the CDR3 is TGTGCCAGCAGCTTACGGGGCGGCGATTTACGCACAGATACGCAGTATTTT. Its translation is CASSLRGGDLRTDTQYF. Using reference TRBV7-6 and TRBJ2-3 for the parts outside the CDR3, the full variable domain is GAGVSQSPRYKVTKRGQDVALRCDPISGHVSLYWYRQALGQGPEFLTYFNYEAQQDKSGLPNDRFSAERPEGSISTLTIQRTEQRDSAMYRCASSLRGGDLRTDTQYFGPGTRLTVL.